Following are 27 T cell receptor beta chains from one sample sequenced in a study of blood T cell repertoires in COVID-19. Generated by immunoSEQ multiplex PCR, the TCRdb table keeps only in-frame clones and is missing some. Among 250,000 to 350,000 clones, roughly 87% were seen once, and the ten largest hold 9.4%. Sequenced: peripheral blood. All receptors come from a man between 18 and 29 years old with active or convalescent COVID-19.

The chain has TRBV6-2 or TRBV6-3 and TRBJ1-2; a weak D match, TRBD1 (5 bases). Trimming pared 0 bases from V and 4 bases from J, leaving 15 bases between. Germline CDR1 and CDR2: MNHEY and SVGEGT. The CDR3 length is 16 residues. The CDR3 DNA reads TGTGCCAGCAGTTACTCGATACGGGGGACTGGCTATGGCTACACCTTC. This encodes CASSYSIRGTGYGYTF.

Only one count was recorded for this clone. This chain connects TRBV5-4 to TRBJ1-1, with D possibly TRBD1 on 5 matching bases. The CDR3 length is 13 residues. The V gene's germline CDR1 is SGHNT and CDR2 YYREEE (reference sequence). V was pared by 5 bases and J by 1 base, with 9 bases between. For the CDR3, the DNA is TGTGCCAGCAGTACGGACACGAACACTGAAGCTTTCTTT. Protein product: CASSTDTNTEAFF. The entire variable domain, with the rest obtained from reference TRBV5-4 and TRBJ1-1, is as follows: ETGVTQSPTHLIKTRGQQVTLRCSSQSGHNTVSWYQQALGQGPQFIFQYYREEENGRGNFPPRFSGLQFPNYSSELNVNALELDDSALYLCASSTDTNTEAFFGQGTRLTVV.

The gene calls are TRBV7-9 and TRBJ1-4; TRBD1 matches 9 bases. The J segment lost 8 bases and the V segment lost 5 bases, leaving 9 bases of the junction unmatched. In germline, CDR1 is SEHNR, CDR2 FQNEAQ (reference sequence). The CDR3 length is 15 residues. CDR3 protein: CASSRRGQGSEKLFF. The CDR3 DNA sequence: TGTGCCAGCAGCCGCCGGGGACAGGGTTCGGAAAAACTGTTTTTT.

The chain couples TRBV6-2 or TRBV6-3 to TRBJ1-2; D gene ambiguous. Germline assignment: CDR1 MNHEY and CDR2 SVGEGT. CDR3 size: 12 residues. V was shortened by 0 bases and J by 8 bases, with 7 bases between the two germline ends. The CDR3 DNA reads TGTGCCAGCAGTTACTCCCCTGGCGGCTACACCTTC. The encoded protein is CASSYSPGGYTF.

The chain employs TRBV9 and TRBJ2-1, with D possibly being TRBD1 (6 bases). Germline CDR1 and CDR2: SGDLS and YYNGEE. V gave up 4 bases and J gave up 5 bases, with 16 bases separating them. The CDR3 has 15 residues. For the CDR3, the DNA is TGTGCCAGCAGCCCCAGGGGCAGGGGCAACAATGAGCAGTTCTTC. Protein product: CASSPRGRGNNEQFF. Variable domain in full (rest from reference TRBV9 and TRBJ2-1): DSGVTQTPKHLITATGQRVTLRCSPRSGDLSVYWYQQSLDQGLQFLIQYYNGEERAKGNILERFSAQQFPDLHSELNLSSLELGDSALYFCASSPRGRGNNEQFFGPGTRLTVL.

This clone appeared once. This rearrangement joins TRBV3-1 (or the pseudogene TRBV3-2) to TRBJ2-1, with 12 bases aligning to TRBD2. Per germline, CDR1 LGHDT and CDR2 YNNKEL (reference sequence). The CDR3 totals 18 residues. Losses at the gene ends were 4 bases for V and 7 bases for J; bases not matched to a gene: 14. CDR3 protein: CASSPAFPSGGAGNEQFF. CDR3 nucleotide sequence: TGTGCCAGCAGCCCCGCGTTTCCTAGCGGGGGGGCGGGGAATGAGCAGTTCTTC.

This chain joins TRBV25-1 and TRBJ2-3; perhaps TRBD2 as D (5 bases). The germline V gene has CDR1 MGHDK and CDR2 SYGVNS. This CDR3 contains 13 residues. V gave up 9 bases and J gave up 6 bases, with 16 bases separating them. CDR3 region: CASNPGLSDTQYF. The CDR3 DNA reads TGTGCCAGTAATCCAGGACTCTCGGATACGCAGTATTTT.

V usage is TRBV27 and J usage is TRBJ1-6; 9 bases agree with TRBD1. Germline V CDR1 and CDR2: MNHEY, SMNVEV (reference sequence). Trimming took 6 bases from V and 0 from J; bases not matched to a gene: 6. The length of the CDR3 is 17 residues. CDR3: CASSIWTGDSYNSPLHF. The CDR3 DNA reads as TGTGCCAGCAGCATATGGACAGGGGACTCCTATAATTCACCCCTCCACTTT.

This clone has more than one count but fewer than ten. This rearrangement joins TRBV2 to TRBJ2-3; 8 bases are shared with TRBD2. Trimming took 11 bases from V and 9 from J; bases not matched to a gene: 4. The CDR3 has 10 residues. CDR1 and CDR2 from the germline V gene are SNHLY and FYNNEI. The CDR3 bases are TGTGCCGGAAGGACTAGCACGCAGTATTTT. Protein sequence: CAGRTSTQYF. The entire variable domain, with the rest obtained from reference TRBV2 and TRBJ2-3, is as follows: EPEVTQTPSHQVTQMGQEVILRCVPISNHLYFYWYRQILGQKVEFLVSFYNNEISEKSEIFDDQFSVERPDGSNFTLKIRSTKLEDSAMYFCAGRTSTQYFGPGTRLTVL.

V is TRBV5-4 and J is TRBJ2-2, with D perhaps matching TRBD2 (6 bases). This CDR3 contains 17 residues. The germline V gene encodes CDR1 SGHNT and CDR2 YYREEE (reference sequence). The V end was cut by 4 bases, the J end by 1 base, with 17 bases between. CDR3 residues: CASSDESGDLNTGELFF. The CDR3 DNA follows: TGTGCCAGCAGCGATGAGTCGGGGGATTTGAACACCGGGGAGCTGTTTTTT.

V gene TRBV3-1 (or the pseudogene TRBV3-2) combines with J gene TRBJ1-2; a weak D match, TRBD1 (5 bases). This CDR3 has 13 amino acids. V dropped 3 bases and J dropped 6 bases, with 11 bases sitting between them. Germline assignment: CDR1 LGHDT and CDR2 YNNKEL (reference sequence). This CDR3 is CASSQQGVDGYTF. CDR3 nucleotide sequence: TGTGCCAGCAGCCAGCAGGGCGTGGATGGCTACACCTTC.

The rearrangement uses TRBV19 and TRBJ1-1; 7 nucleotides line up with TRBD1. Unmatched junction bases numbered 10, after V lost 1 base and J lost 5 bases. The CDR3 runs 16 residues. The germline V gene encodes CDR1 LNHDA and CDR2 SQIVND (reference sequence). DNA of the CDR3: TGTGCCAGTAGTATAGGGGTCCCAGGGGGGAGGACTGAAGCTTTCTTT. Encoded protein: CASSIGVPGGRTEAFF. Complete variable domain (other parts from reference TRBV19 and TRBJ1-1): DGGITQSPKYLFRKEGQNVTLSCEQNLNHDAMYWYRQDPGQGLRLIYYSQIVNDFQKGDIAEGYSVSREKKESFPLTVTSAQKNPTAFYLCASSIGVPGGRTEAFFGQGTRLTVV.

The chain links TRBV19 to TRBJ1-5, with a weak D call TRBD1 (5 bases). Per germline, CDR1 LNHDA and CDR2 SQIVND (reference sequence). V lost 7 bases and J lost 9, with 19 bases in between. The CDR3 length is 14 residues. Here the CDR3 reads CASTQPQGDGPQHF. The CDR3 DNA is TGTGCCAGTACCCAGCCTCAGGGCGATGGGCCCCAGCATTTT.

In regard to this clone: The same CDR3 also results from other DNA sequences found in this sample. Written as DNA, the CDR3 is TGCGCCAGCAGCTTGACGGGTAGCTCCTACGAGCAGTACTTC. Translation: CASSLTGSSYEQYF. This chain links TRBV5-1 with TRBJ2-7; D is unclear. The CDR3 has 14 amino acids. Germline CDR1 reads SGHRS; CDR2 reads YFSETQ. V was pared by 1 base and J by 0 bases, with 8 bases between.

The rearrangement links TRBV5-1 to TRBJ2-1; 8 bases are shared with TRBD2. V lost 0 bases and J lost 3; bases outside the gene matches: 5. Germline CDR1 SGHRS, CDR2 YFSETQ. This CDR3 has 16 residues. The CDR3 DNA sequence: TGCGCCAGCAGCTTGGCCACAGCGGGGGACTACAATGAGCAGTTCTTC. Translation gives CASSLATAGDYNEQFF.

This clone was counted a few times. The V gene is TRBV5-1, the J gene TRBJ2-7; D unresolved. V lost 0 bases, J lost 9 bases, and 7 bases lay in between. This CDR3 has 11 amino acids. The germline CDR1 and CDR2 sequences are SGHRS and YFSETQ. The CDR3 nucleotides read TGCGCCAGCAGCTTGGGTGGCAGGCAGTACTTC. Its protein product is CASSLGGRQYF.

This rearrangement joins TRBV7-9 to TRBJ1-2, with D maybe TRBD1 (6 bases). Trimming removed 3 bases from V and 1 base from J, with 9 bases in between. This CDR3 comprises 14 residues. Germline CDR1 is SEHNR and CDR2 is FQNEAQ (reference sequence). CDR3 nucleotides: TGTGCCAGCAGCTTCGCACAGGGTAACTATGGCTACACCTTC. Translation: CASSFAQGNYGYTF. Filled out from reference TRBV7-9 and TRBJ1-2, the complete variable domain reads DTGVSQNPRHKITKRGQNVTFRCDPISEHNRLYWYRQTLGQGPEFLTYFQNEAQLEKSRLLSDRFSAERPKGSFSTLEIQRTEQGDSAMYLCASSFAQGNYGYTFGSGTRLTVV.

The V gene is TRBV29-1, the J gene TRBJ1-1; D remains ambiguous. The CDR3 consists of 14 residues. Per the germline V gene, CDR1 is SQVTM and CDR2 is ANQGSEA. V was shortened by 7 bases and J by 1 base, with 16 bases between the two germline ends. The CDR3, as DNA: TGCAGCGCAACCCCGGACTCGCGGAACACTGAAGCTTTCTTT. Amino acids: CSATPDSRNTEAFF.

The rearrangement uses TRBV19 and TRBJ2-3; D is unresolved. This CDR3 comprises 11 residues. With 7 bases removed from V and 6 bases from J, the gap between germline ends came to 8 bases. Germline V lookup: CDR1 LNHDA, CDR2 SQIVND (reference sequence). The CDR3 loop reads CASTGGDTQYF. For the CDR3, the DNA is TGTGCCAGTACAGGTGGGGATACGCAGTATTTT.

The chain employs TRBV19 and TRBJ1-6; D call uncertain. The germline V gene has CDR1 LNHDA and CDR2 SQIVND (reference sequence). Trimming removed 1 base at V and 4 bases at J, with 17 bases between. The CDR3 extends over 18 amino acids. The CDR3 region has the DNA TGTGCCAGTAGTATAGGTGACAACCAGGTGGCATATAATTCACCCCTCCACTTT. Its protein product is CASSIGDNQVAYNSPLHF.

J is TRBJ2-1 and V is TRBV6-5; D call uncertain. This CDR3 is 15 amino acids long. CDR1 MNHEY and CDR2 SVGAGI come from the germline V gene. V lost 6 bases and J 1 base, leaving 13 bases between the germline ends. Here the CDR3 DNA reads TGTGCCAGCAGAGTAACGAGAGATTCCTACAATGAGCAGTTCTTC. Its protein product is CASRVTRDSYNEQFF.

The chain is built from TRBV6-2 or TRBV6-3 and TRBJ2-1, with TRBD2 matching 10 bases. The CDR3 consists of 15 residues. Germline values: CDR1 MNHEY, CDR2 SVGEGT. The J segment lost 7 bases and the V segment lost 5 bases, leaving 8 bases of the junction unmatched. The CDR3 DNA follows: TGTGCCAGCAGTCAAGAGCGGGGGGGCCGAAATGAGCAGTTCTTC. Its protein product is CASSQERGGRNEQFF.

This clone was detected once. The chain is built from TRBV4-1 and TRBJ2-5; D remains ambiguous. V dropped 0 bases and J dropped 2 bases, with 13 bases sitting between them. This CDR3 is 16 amino acids long. Germline V CDR1 and CDR2: MGHRA, YSYEKL. The CDR3 spells CASSQEPGTLQETQYF. DNA for the CDR3: TGCGCCAGCAGCCAAGAACCAGGCACCCTGCAAGAGACCCAGTACTTC.

The chain combines TRBV15 with TRBJ2-7; D is uncertain. V was shortened by 4 bases and J by 1 base, with 11 bases between the two germline ends. The CDR3 loop spans 14 amino acids. Looked up from germline, CDR1 is LNHNV and CDR2 is YYDKDF (reference sequence). The CDR3 is CATSTRLGSYEQYF. The CDR3 DNA reads TGTGCCACCAGCACGAGGTTGGGTTCCTACGAGCAGTACTTC. The full variable domain, completed using reference TRBV15 and TRBJ2-7, is DAMVIQNPRYQVTQFGKPVTLSCSQTLNHNVMYWYQQKSSQAPKLLFHYYDKDFNNEADTPDNFQSRRPNTSFCFLDIRSPGLGDTAMYLCATSTRLGSYEQYFGPGTRLTVT.

The chain links TRBV6-4 to TRBJ2-7; the D gene is possibly TRBD1 (6 bases). The CDR3 totals 14 residues. The V end was cut by 6 bases, the J end by 0 bases, with 12 bases between. The germline gives CDR1 MRHNA, CDR2 SNTAGT. The CDR3 here is CASRHGQISYEQYF. Here the CDR3 DNA reads TGTGCCAGCAGGCACGGACAGATCTCCTACGAGCAGTACTTC.

This clone was recorded once. This sequence joins TRBV4-2 and TRBJ2-5, with 10 bases matching TRBD2. Germline V lookup: CDR1 LGHNA, CDR2 YNFKEQ. The CDR3 length is 20 residues. V lost 0 bases to trimming and J lost 1 base; unmatched junction nucleotides: 14. CDR3 residues: CASSQDPTISGGPIQETQYF. The CDR3 DNA sequence: TGTGCCAGCAGCCAAGATCCAACCATTAGCGGGGGGCCGATCCAAGAGACCCAGTACTTC.

The chain couples TRBV10-3 to TRBJ2-1; D is perhaps TRBD2 (5 bases). This CDR3 is built from 14 residues. Germline CDR1 is ENHRY and CDR2 is SYGVKD. Trimming left V 0 bases short and J 9 bases short, with 12 bases between. CDR3 nucleotides: TGTGCCATCAGTGAGTCGACGTCTAGCACTGAGCAGTTCTTC. Translated, it gives CAISESTSSTEQFF.